This TCR beta chain was captured by sequencing in a study of T cell repertoires in ileal Crohn's disease. The sorted cells were lamina propria lymphocytes from surgical specimens, first isolated by density gradient. Germline CDR1 and CDR2: SGHTA and FQGNSA. V dropped 5 bases and J dropped 10; count of bases not matched to a gene: 10. The CDR3 length is 13 residues. Profiled with immunoSEQ multiplex PCR; TCRdb holds only in-frame clones, not every one. The sample consists of 5,500 to 7,000 clones, 70% to 90% of them appearing once. The clonotype originates from an adult with Crohn's disease. Some clones in this sample may be carry-over from other donors' samples. The chain combines TRBV7-2 with TRBJ2-5, with 7 bases matching TRBD2. Sequencing was done on a sample of CD4+ T cells from ileum. This CDR3 reads CASSPGDYGNQYF. The CDR3 coding sequence is TGTGCCAGCAGCCCCGGGGACTACGGGAACCAGTACTTC.